This T cell receptor beta chain was sequenced during a study of T-cell reconstitution after alpha-beta-depleted transplantation in children. Study findings and constraints: T-cell counts and diversity at one year post-transplant came mainly from newly produced T cells.

About this clonotype itself: Its antigen is currently unknown.

Unique molecular identifiers were incorporated when the TCRbeta library was constructed. TCRdb reprocessed the PCR reads via MiXCR and lists one record per CDR3 protein. This sample has about 470,000 distinct CDR3 sequences, with approximately 42% found just once. The V gene end was trimmed by 4 bases and the J gene end by 4 bases; junction bases not matched to a gene: 6. Germline loops: CDR1 ENHRY, CDR2 SYGVKD. This CDR3 is 14 amino acids long. The clonotype originates from a girl aged 2 to 9 with aplastic anemia, due to receive a stem cell transplant. Sequencing was performed on PBMCs, taken before TCRalphabeta/CD19-depleted stem cell transplant. This rearrangement joins TRBV10-3 to TRBJ2-7; TRBD1 aligns across 8 bases. The CDR3, as DNA: TGTGCCATCAGTGGGAGGACAGGGCAATACGAGCAGTACTTC. Translating it yields CAISGRTGQYEQYF.